This T cell receptor beta chain stems from a study of post-analysis software for immune sequencing data. About this clonotype: As yet, its antigen is unknown.

Unique molecular identifiers tagged the TCR beta cDNA libraries. Input populations of 1 to 10 million T cells gave rise to roughly 0.5 million cDNA molecules. TCRdb independently ran MiXCR on the PCR reads; one entry per CDR3 protein. This table has approximately 180,000 distinct CDR3 sequences, 30% appearing once. The germline V gene has CDR1 SEHNR and CDR2 FQNEAQ (reference sequence). V shed 3 bases, J shed 7 bases, and the junction held 5 bases outside the gene matches. This CDR3 region has 14 residues. Study outcomes and limitations: Patients showed TRBV5-6, TRBV5-1 and TRBV20-1 among about five TRBV segments more frequent than in controls.

The genes are TRBV7-9 and TRBJ2-1, with 8 positions matching TRBD2. The clonotype originates from a girl aged 10 to 17 with multiple sclerosis. Sequencing was carried out using blood. The CDR3 is CASSLSGGGNEQFF. CDR3 nucleotides: TGTGCCAGCAGCTTGTCGGGAGGGGGTAATGAGCAGTTCTTC.